The 7 T cell receptor beta chains listed next were all sequenced from one sample in a study of blood T cell repertoires in COVID-19. Only in-frame clones appear in the TCRdb table, and some are missing; sequencing was by immunoSEQ multiplex PCR. This sample yields fewer than 300,000 clones, of which approximately 86% are seen a single time; roughly 3.1% belongs to the top ten. Sequenced: peripheral blood. All receptors derive from a woman between 18 and 29 years old with acute or convalescent COVID-19.

The chain recombines TRBV6-2 or TRBV6-3 with TRBJ2-5; D remains unclear. The CDR3 length is 12 residues. The germline V gene has CDR1 MNHEY and CDR2 SVGEGT. Trimming shortened V by 6 bases and J by 5 bases, and 10 bases separated the two germline ends. The CDR3 loop reads CASSPSQETQYF. Written as DNA, the CDR3 is TGTGCCAGCAGCCCCTCCCAGGAGACCCAGTACTTC.

CDR3 in DNA: TGCGCCAGCAGCTTGAGGGGGTGGGGCACAGATACGCAGTATTTT. It encodes CASSLRGWGTDTQYF. V and J are TRBV5-1 and TRBJ2-3, with TRBD1 as a possible D gene (6 bases). V was trimmed by 1 base and J by 1 base, leaving 10 bases between them. From germline, CDR1 is SGHRS and CDR2 YFSETQ. The CDR3 length is 15 residues.

The V and J genes are TRBV7-9 and TRBJ1-5; TRBD1 agrees at 8 bases. Germline-derived CDR1 and CDR2 are SEHNR and FQNEAQ (reference sequence). Trimming took 5 bases from V and 7 from J; bases not matched to a gene: 13. The CDR3 has 16 residues. CDR3 sequence: CASSLAGQGWGQPQHF. The CDR3 DNA is TGTGCCAGCAGCCTCGCAGGACAGGGATGGGGGCAGCCCCAGCATTTT. The full variable domain, completed using reference TRBV7-9 and TRBJ1-5, is DTGVSQNPRHKITKRGQNVTFRCDPISEHNRLYWYRQTLGQGPEFLTYFQNEAQLEKSRLLSDRFSAERPKGSFSTLEIQRTEQGDSAMYLCASSLAGQGWGQPQHFGDGTRLSIL.

In this sample, this clone turned up a few times. The chain recombines TRBV2 with TRBJ1-3; weak D call: TRBD1 (5 bases). The CDR3 length is 13 residues. Germline CDR1 and CDR2: SNHLY and FYNNEI. Trimming shortened V by 7 bases and J by 7 bases, and 14 bases separated the two germline ends. The DNA of the CDR3 is TGTGCCAGCACCCTGGGGGGTGCGAACACCATATATTTT. Translating it yields CASTLGGANTIYF.

The chain has TRBV5-1 and TRBJ1-1; 8 nucleotides align to TRBD1. The CDR3 length is 16 residues. Unmatched junction bases numbered 8, after V lost 0 bases and J lost 4 bases. CDR1 is SGHRS and CDR2 is YFSETQ in the germline V gene. In nucleotides, the CDR3 is TGCGCCAGCAGCTTGGTGACAGGGGAGGGAGGCACTGAAGCTTTCTTT. This sequence encodes CASSLVTGEGGTEAFF. Full variable domain (remainder filled in from reference TRBV5-1 and TRBJ1-1): KAGVTQTPRYLIKTRGQQVTLSCSPISGHRSVSWYQQTPGQGLQFLFEYFSETQRNKGNFPGRFSGRQFSNSRSEMNVSTLELGDSALYLCASSLVTGEGGTEAFFGQGTRLTVV.

DNA for the CDR3: TGTGCCAGCAGTCACGCCGGTGGAAACACCATATATTTT. Translated, it gives CASSHAGGNTIYF. The chain recombines TRBV28 with TRBJ1-3; no clear D gene. V was clipped by 5 bases and J by 3 bases, with 8 bases between them. CDR1 and CDR2 from the germline V gene are MDHEN and SYDVKM. The CDR3 is 13 amino acids. Complete variable domain (other parts from reference TRBV28 and TRBJ1-3): DVKVTQSSRYLVKRTGEKVFLECVQDMDHENMFWYRQDPGLGLRLIYFSYDVKMKEKGDIPEGYSVSREKKERFSLILESASTNQTSMYLCASSHAGGNTIYFGEGSWLTVV.

As to this clone: This sample includes further DNA sequences coding for the same CDR3. The chain couples TRBV6-2 or TRBV6-3 to TRBJ2-5, with a tentative D call TRBD2 (6 bases). V lost 6 bases and J lost 1, with 12 bases in between. The CDR3 consists of 14 residues. Germline CDR1 and CDR2: MNHEY and SVGEGT. The CDR3 DNA follows: TGTGCCAGCAGCCGACCTAGCGCCCAAGAGACCCAGTACTTC. It encodes CASSRPSAQETQYF.